This T cell receptor beta chain stems from a study of Ad26.COV2.S vaccination and SARS-CoV-2 variants. At the level of the study: As a participant in COV1001, the donor was in the Ad26.COV2.S trial arm. Recipients of Ad26.COV2.S got it intramuscularly, once or twice 56 days apart. Whole-study results and caveats: TCR breadth and depth analyses may have underestimated total T cell responses.

Comments on this clone: Antigen unknown.

This sample's treatment: 19 received Ad26.COV2.S at low or high dose, single or two shots; 5 received placebo; per-sample allocation not given. Vaccine and placebo recipients were sampled on day 63 after the first injection. Vaccination employed an Ad26 vector expressing the Wuhan-strain SARS-CoV-2 spike. The method was immunoSEQ multiplex PCR; TCRdb's version includes in-frame clones alone and lacks a portion of them. This table has roughly 500,000 clones, roughly nine tenths appearing once. This CDR3 comprises 16 residues. Per the germline V gene, CDR1 is SGHKS and CDR2 is YYEKEE (reference sequence). The V and J ends lost 1 base and 9 bases, in that order; junction bases with no gene match: 8.

The input for sequencing was peripheral blood, taken in a trial of Ad26.COV2.S vaccine versus placebo. The chain carries TRBV5-5 and TRBJ1-6; 9 bases line up with TRBD1. This receptor was taken from a person between 18 and 65 years old who received the Ad26.COV2.S COVID-19 vaccine or a placebo. CDR3 in DNA: TGTGCCAGCAGCTTGTTGGGGGGGACAGGGCTTTCACCCCTCCACTTT. It translates to CASSLLGGTGLSPLHF.